These T cell receptor beta chains were read from a single sample in a study of tumor-infiltrating lymphocytes in primary liver carcinoma. TCRdb processed the multiplex PCR reads anew with MiXCR; each CDR3 protein has one entry. The sample holds about 120,000 distinct CDR3 sequences, 65% seen once. The source material was liver tumor tissue from sampling region 1. The source is a woman aged 55-69 years with primary liver carcinoma and hepatitis B virus infection. The CDR3 runs from the conserved cysteine through the conserved F or W. The D gene is left open where the match is weak. A clone size is listed for some rows: how often the clone was seen (once, few, many), or a class if it is expanded.

V	J	D	size	CDR3	DNA
TRBV7-9	TRBJ1-6	.	.	CATSQAIDNSTLHF	TGTGCCACCTCTCAGGCAATAGATAATTCAACCCTCCACTTT
TRBV7-9	TRBJ1-1	.	.	CASSLAAEAFF	TGTGCCAGCAGCTTAGCGGCTGAAGCTTTCTTT
TRBV7-9	TRBJ1-6	.	.	CASSFFTVNSLLHF	TGTGCCAGCAGCTTTTTCACAGTGAATTCACTCCTCCACTTT
TRBV11-2	TRBJ2-1	TRBD2	.	CASRLGLAFNNEQFF	TGTGCCAGCAGGCTAGGACTAGCGTTCAACAATGAGCAGTTCTTC
TRBV11-2	TRBJ1-2	.	many	CASSSLGQNGYTF	TGTGCCAGCAGCTCGCTGGGGCAGAATGGCTACACCTTC
TRBV5-1	TRBJ2-3	.	.	CASSLVPANTDTQCF	TGCGCCAGCAGCTTGGTGCCCGCTAACACAGATACGCAGTGTTTT
TRBV29-1	TRBJ2-7	.	once	CSVVAVSSHEQYF	TGCAGCGTTGTGGCGGTGAGTTCCCACGAGCAGTACTTC
TRBV7-9	TRBJ2-7	.	many	CASSPEGIEQYF	TGTGCCAGCAGCCCAGAGGGAATCGAGCAGTACTTC
TRBV11-3	TRBJ2-1	.	.	CASSLEPRSSYNEQFF	TGTGCTAGCAGCTTAGAGCCCAGGAGCTCCTACAATGAGCAGTTCTTC
TRBV11-3	TRBJ2-1	TRBD2	few	CASSISGTAWYNEQFF	TGTGCCAGCAGCATTAGCGGGACGGCCTGGTACAATGAGCAGTTCTTT
TRBV28	TRBJ1-1	.	.	CASNGGGFDEAFF	TGTGCCAGCAATGGGGGTGGGTTTGATGAAGCTTTCTTT
TRBV6-1	TRBJ2-3	.	.	CASSDGDFRTDTQYF	TGTGCCAGCAGTGACGGGGACTTTCGTACAGATACGCAGTATTTC
TRBV6-1	TRBJ2-7	TRBD2	.	CASSCGSGGRYYEQHF	TGTGCCAGCAGTTGCGGGTCGGGGGGACGGTACTACGAGCAGCACTTC
TRBV11-2	TRBJ2-6	.	few	CASSLPQGSLSGANVLIF	TGTGCCAGCAGCTTACCCCAGGGTAGCTTGTCTGGGGCCAACGTCCTGATTTTC
TRBV6-5	TRBJ1-2	.	.	CASRSSHGYTF	TGTGCCAGCAGATCTAGCCATGGCTACACCTTC
TRBV6-6	TRBJ2-5	.	many	CASSPPGSNQETQYF	TGTGCCAGCAGCCCCCCTGGATCGAACCAAGAGACCCAGTACTTC
TRBV11-1	TRBJ2-3	.	.	CNSSSLKVRGTDTRYF	TGTAACAGCAGCTCCCTTAAGGTGCGGGGCACAGATACGCGGTATTTT
TRBV12-3/TRBV12-4	TRBJ1-2	TRBD1	many	CASSFRDRGYGYTF	TGTGCCAGCAGTTTCCGCGACAGGGGATATGGCTACACCTTC
TRBV11-2	TRBJ2-7	.	.	CASSIDLAGVHERYF	TGTGCCAGCAGCATAGATTTGGCCGGGGTCCACGAGCGGTACTTC
TRBV4-2	TRBJ2-7	.	.	CASSQSGTTYKQYF	TGTGCCAGCAGCCAATCCGGGACGACCTATAAGCAGTACTTC
TRBV11-2	TRBJ2-3	TRBD1	.	CASSRTGQGTDTQYF	TGTGCCAGCAGCCGGACTGGGCAAGGGACAGATACACAGTATTTT
TRBV29-1	TRBJ2-6	.	once	CSVGGTGASALTF	TGCAGCGTTGGGGGAACTGGGGCCAGCGCCCTGACTTTC
TRBV29-1	TRBJ2-3	.	once	CIVAYGSTGTQYF	TGCATCGTGGCCTATGGATCCACAGGTACGCAGTATTTT
TRBV11-1	TRBJ2-7	TRBD2	.	CVSSDLGTNYEQYF	TGTGTCAGCAGCGACCTCGGGACTAACTACGAGCAGTACTTC
TRBV6-1	TRBJ1-5	.	.	CATSKELCNQPQHF	TGTGCCACTTCGAAGGAGCTCTGTAATCAGCCCCAGCATTTT
TRBV7-3	TRBJ2-6	.	.	CANSTRSGANVLTF	TGTGCCAACAGCACACGCTCTGGGGCCAACGTCCTGACTTTC
TRBV20-1	TRBJ2-3	TRBD2	.	CSALELAIDTQYF	TGCAGTGCGCTGGAACTAGCGATCGATACGCAGTATTTT
TRBV6-1	TRBJ2-7	.	.	CTTQKTYEQYF	TGTACCACACAGAAGACCTACGAGCAGTACTTC
TRBV11-1	TRBJ1-1	.	.	CASSSTGEGSSNTEAFF	TGTGCCAGCAGCTCCACCGGCGAGGGGAGCTCAAACACTGAAGCTTTCTTT
TRBV6-5	TRBJ1-2	TRBD1	.	CASAPYRGRGDSYDYTF	TGTGCCAGCGCCCCTTACAGGGGGCGAGGGGATTCCTATGACTACACCTTC
TRBV10-3	TRBJ1-5	.	.	CTTSESLQGGQPQHF	TGTACCACCAGTGAGTCTTTACAGGGCGGTCAGCCCCAGCATTTT
TRBV11-2	TRBJ2-2	.	few	CASSLEARLTGELFF	TGTGCCAGCAGCTTAGAAGCCAGGCTCACCGGGGAGCTGTTTTTT
TRBV6-5	TRBJ2-1	TRBD2	.	CASSKGRGGNNEQFF	TGTGCCAGCAGCAAAGGGCGGGGAGGGAACAATGAGCAGTTCTTC
TRBV11-2	TRBJ2-1	TRBD2	.	CASSPLAGFYNERFF	TGTGCCAGCAGCCCGCTAGCGGGATTCTACAATGAGCGGTTCTTC
TRBV11-2	TRBJ2-7	.	.	CTSSQNREYHEQCF	TGTACCAGCAGCCAGAACAGGGAGTACCACGAGCAGTGCTTC
TRBV19	TRBJ1-4	TRBD1	few	CASSRQGVFF	TGTGCCAGTAGTCGACAGGGAGTGTTTTTT
TRBV29-1	TRBJ2-5	.	.	CSVGSGEEDTQYF	TGCAGCGTTGGATCAGGAGAGGAAGATACCCAGTACTTC
TRBV4-2	TRBJ2-2	TRBD2	many	CASSQAFRAGGVTRELFF	TGTGCCAGCAGCCAAGCGTTCCGAGCGGGAGGCGTTACCAGGGAGCTGTTTTTT
TRBV12-3/TRBV12-4	TRBJ2-1	TRBD2	many	CASLRLAGIYNEQFF	TGTGCCAGCTTGAGACTAGCGGGAATCTACAATGAGCAGTTCTTC
TRBV19	TRBJ2-2	.	many	CASQKGRAENTGELFF	TGTGCCAGTCAGAAAGGTCGGGCCGAGAACACCGGGGAGCTGTTTTTT
TRBV29-1	TRBJ1-1	.	few	CSVGPSQLNTEAFF	TGCAGCGTTGGACCGAGCCAATTGAACACTGAAGCTTTCTTT
TRBV12-5	TRBJ2-1	TRBD2	many	CASGPGLAGGFDEQFF	TGTGCTAGTGGTCCCGGACTAGCGGGAGGTTTCGATGAGCAGTTCTTC
TRBV29-1	TRBJ2-1	.	.	CSVADPNSELYNEQFF	TGCAGCGTTGCAGACCCCAATAGCGAGCTATACAATGAGCAGTTCTTC
TRBV29-1	TRBJ2-5	.	.	CSVRSVSLETQYF	TGCAGCGTCCGTAGCGTGAGTTTGGAGACCCAGTACTTC
TRBV11-2	TRBJ2-2	TRBD2	.	CASSLGLAGTSELFF	TGTGCCAGCAGCTTGGGACTAGCGGGCACCAGCGAGCTGTTTTTT
TRBV10-1	TRBJ2-2	.	many	CASSAPDRGELFF	TGCGCCAGCAGTGCCCCGGACCGCGGGGAGCTGTTTTTT
TRBV2	TRBJ2-3	.	.	CASNGLGDTQYF	TGTGCCAGCAACGGACTTGGAGATACGCAATATTTT
TRBV6-2/TRBV6-3	TRBJ2-7	.	.	CASSYSSPYRVSYEQYF	TGTGCCAGCAGCTACTCGAGTCCCTACAGGGTTTCCTACGAGCAGTACTTC
TRBV7-8	TRBJ2-3	TRBD2	.	CASSSREGRADTQYF	TGTGCCAGCAGCTCGCGGGAGGGCCGGGCAGATACGCAGTATTTT
TRBV5-1	TRBJ2-1	.	few	CASSLGTVSYNEQFF	TGCGCCAGCAGCTTGGGGACAGTCTCCTACAATGAGCAGTTCTTC
TRBV11-1	TRBJ2-2	.	.	CASGAEGGEANTGELFF	TGTGCCAGCGGCGCGGAAGGGGGGGAGGCTAACACCGGGGAGCTGTTTTTT